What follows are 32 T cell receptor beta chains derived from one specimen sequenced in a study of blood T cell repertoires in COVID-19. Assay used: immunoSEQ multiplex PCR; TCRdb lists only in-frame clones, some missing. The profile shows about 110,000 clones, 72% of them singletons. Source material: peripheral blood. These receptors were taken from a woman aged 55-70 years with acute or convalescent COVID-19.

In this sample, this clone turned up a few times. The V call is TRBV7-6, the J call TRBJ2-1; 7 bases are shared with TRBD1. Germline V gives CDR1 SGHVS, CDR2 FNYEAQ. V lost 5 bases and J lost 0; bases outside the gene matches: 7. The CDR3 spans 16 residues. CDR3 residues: CASSLRGYSSYNEQFF. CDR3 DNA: TGTGCCAGCAGCCTCAGGGGGTACAGCTCCTACAATGAGCAGTTCTTC.

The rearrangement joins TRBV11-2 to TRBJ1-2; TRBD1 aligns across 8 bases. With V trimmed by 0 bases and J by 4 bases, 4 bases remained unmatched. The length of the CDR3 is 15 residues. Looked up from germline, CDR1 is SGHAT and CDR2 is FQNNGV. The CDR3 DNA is TGTGCCAGCAGCTTAGATCAGGGGGCTGGCTATGGCTACACCTTC. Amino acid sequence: CASSLDQGAGYGYTF.

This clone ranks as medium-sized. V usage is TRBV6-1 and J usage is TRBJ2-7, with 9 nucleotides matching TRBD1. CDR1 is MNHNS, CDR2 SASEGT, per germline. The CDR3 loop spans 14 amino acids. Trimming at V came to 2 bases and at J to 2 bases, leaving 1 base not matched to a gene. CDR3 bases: TGTGCCAGCAGTGAACGGGACAGGGCCTACGAGCAGTACTTC. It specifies CASSERDRAYEQYF.

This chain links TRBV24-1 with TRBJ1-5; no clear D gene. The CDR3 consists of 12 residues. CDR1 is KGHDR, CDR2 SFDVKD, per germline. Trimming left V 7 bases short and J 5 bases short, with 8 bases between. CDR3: CATSQIDQPQHF. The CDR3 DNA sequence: TGTGCCACCAGCCAGATTGATCAGCCCCAGCATTTT.

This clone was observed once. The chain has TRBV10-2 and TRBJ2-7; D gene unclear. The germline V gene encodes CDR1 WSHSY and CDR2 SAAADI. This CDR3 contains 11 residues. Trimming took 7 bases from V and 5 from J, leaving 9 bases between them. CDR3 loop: CASNEQHEQYF. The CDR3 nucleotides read TGCGCCAGCAATGAACAGCACGAGCAGTACTTC.

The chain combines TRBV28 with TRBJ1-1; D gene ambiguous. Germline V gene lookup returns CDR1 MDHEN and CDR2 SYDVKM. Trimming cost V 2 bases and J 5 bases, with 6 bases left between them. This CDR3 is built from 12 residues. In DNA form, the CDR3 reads TGTGCCAGCAGTTTAGCGGTAACTGAAGCTTTCTTT. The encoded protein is CASSLAVTEAFF.

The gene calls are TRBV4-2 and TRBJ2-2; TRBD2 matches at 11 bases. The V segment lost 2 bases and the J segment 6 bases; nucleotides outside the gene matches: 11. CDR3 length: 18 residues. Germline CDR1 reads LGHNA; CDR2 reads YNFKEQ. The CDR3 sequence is CASSQFSGGAKNAGELFF. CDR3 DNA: TGTGCCAGCAGCCAATTTAGCGGGGGGGCCAAGAATGCCGGGGAGCTGTTTTTT.

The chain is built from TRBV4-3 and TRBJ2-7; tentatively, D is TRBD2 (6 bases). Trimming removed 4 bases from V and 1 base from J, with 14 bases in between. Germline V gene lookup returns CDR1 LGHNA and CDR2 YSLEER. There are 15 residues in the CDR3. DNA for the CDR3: TGCGCCAGCAGCCTCATGTTCGGGGGTTCCTACGAGCAGTACTTC. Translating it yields CASSLMFGGSYEQYF.

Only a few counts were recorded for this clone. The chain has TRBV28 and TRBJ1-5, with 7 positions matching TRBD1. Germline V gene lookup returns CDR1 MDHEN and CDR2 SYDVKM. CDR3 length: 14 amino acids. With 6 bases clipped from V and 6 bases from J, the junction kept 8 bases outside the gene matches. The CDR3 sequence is CASRRTGESQPQHF. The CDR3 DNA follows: TGTGCCAGCAGGAGAACAGGGGAGTCTCAGCCCCAGCATTTT.

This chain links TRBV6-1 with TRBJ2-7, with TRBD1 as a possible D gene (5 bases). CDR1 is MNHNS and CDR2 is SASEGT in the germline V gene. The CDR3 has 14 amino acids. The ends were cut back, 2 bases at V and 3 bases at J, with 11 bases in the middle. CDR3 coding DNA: TGTGCCAGCAGTGAATTCGACAGCAACTACGAGCAGTACTTC. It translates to CASSEFDSNYEQYF.

CDR3 nucleotide sequence: TGTGCCAGCAGCAACGGGACAAGGGTGAATGAAGCTTTCTTT. Translating gives CASSNGTRVNEAFF. J is TRBJ1-1 and V is TRBV5-4; D perhaps matches TRBD1 (6 bases). Germline V CDR1 and CDR2: SGHNT, YYREEE (reference sequence). The V gene lost 4 bases and the J gene lost 7 bases, with 17 bases spanning the gap. The CDR3 is 14 amino acids.

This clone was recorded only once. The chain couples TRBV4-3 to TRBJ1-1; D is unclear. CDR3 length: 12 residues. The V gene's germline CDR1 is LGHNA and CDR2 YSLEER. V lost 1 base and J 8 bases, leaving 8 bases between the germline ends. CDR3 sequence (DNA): TGCGCCAGCAGCCAAGCGGGATTAGAAGCTTTCTTT. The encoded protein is CASSQAGLEAFF.

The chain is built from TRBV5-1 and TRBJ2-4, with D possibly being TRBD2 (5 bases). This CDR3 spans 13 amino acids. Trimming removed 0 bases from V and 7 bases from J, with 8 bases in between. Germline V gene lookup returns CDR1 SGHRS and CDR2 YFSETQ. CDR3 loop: CASSLGGSNIQYF. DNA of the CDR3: TGCGCCAGCAGCTTGGGAGGGTCGAACATTCAGTACTTC.

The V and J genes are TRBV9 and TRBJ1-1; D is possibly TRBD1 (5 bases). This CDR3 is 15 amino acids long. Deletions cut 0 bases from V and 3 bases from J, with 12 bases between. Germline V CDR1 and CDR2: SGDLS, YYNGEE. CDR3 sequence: CASSVGSGSDTEAFF. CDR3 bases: TGTGCCAGCAGCGTAGGCTCAGGGTCTGACACTGAAGCTTTCTTT.

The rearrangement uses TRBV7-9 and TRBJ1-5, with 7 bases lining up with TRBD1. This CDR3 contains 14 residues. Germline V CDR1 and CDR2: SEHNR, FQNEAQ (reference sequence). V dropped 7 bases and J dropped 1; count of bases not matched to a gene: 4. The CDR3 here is CASTSTGSNQPQHF. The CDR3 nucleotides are TGTGCCAGCACTTCGACAGGGAGCAATCAGCCCCAGCATTTT. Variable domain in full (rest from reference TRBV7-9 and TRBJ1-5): DTGVSQNPRHKITKRGQNVTFRCDPISEHNRLYWYRQTLGQGPEFLTYFQNEAQLEKSRLLSDRFSAERPKGSFSTLEIQRTEQGDSAMYLCASTSTGSNQPQHFGDGTRLSIL.

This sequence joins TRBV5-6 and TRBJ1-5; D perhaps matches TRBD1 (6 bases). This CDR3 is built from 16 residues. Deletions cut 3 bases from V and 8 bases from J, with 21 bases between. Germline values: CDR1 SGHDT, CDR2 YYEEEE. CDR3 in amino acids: CASSYVGQGMEEPQHF. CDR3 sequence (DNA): TGTGCCAGCAGCTACGTGGGGCAGGGGATGGAAGAGCCCCAGCATTTT. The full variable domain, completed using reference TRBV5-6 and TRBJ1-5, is DAGVTQSPTHLIKTRGQQVTLRCSPKSGHDTVSWYQQALGQGPQFIFQYYEEEERQRGNFPDRFSGHQFPNYSSELNVNALLLGDSALYLCASSYVGQGMEEPQHFGDGTRLSIL.

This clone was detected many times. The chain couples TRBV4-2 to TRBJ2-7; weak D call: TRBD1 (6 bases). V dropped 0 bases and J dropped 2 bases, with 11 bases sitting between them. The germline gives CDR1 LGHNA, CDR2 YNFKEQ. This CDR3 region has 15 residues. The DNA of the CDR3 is TGTGCCAGCAGCCAAGAAGTCCAGGGGCCCTACGAGCAGTACTTC. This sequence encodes CASSQEVQGPYEQYF.

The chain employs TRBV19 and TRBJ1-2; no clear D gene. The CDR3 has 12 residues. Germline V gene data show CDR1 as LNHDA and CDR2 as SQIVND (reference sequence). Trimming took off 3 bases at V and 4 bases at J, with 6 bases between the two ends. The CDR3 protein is CASSMHGYGYTF. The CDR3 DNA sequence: TGTGCCAGTAGTATGCACGGCTATGGCTACACCTTC.

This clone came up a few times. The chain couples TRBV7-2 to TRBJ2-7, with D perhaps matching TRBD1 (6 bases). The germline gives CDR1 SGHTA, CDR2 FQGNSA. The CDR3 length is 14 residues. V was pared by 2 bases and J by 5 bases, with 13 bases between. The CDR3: CASSLKQGGNEQYF. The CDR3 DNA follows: TGTGCCAGCAGCTTAAAACAGGGCGGTAACGAGCAGTACTTC.

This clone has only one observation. The CDR3 loop is CATSDTGTSNYEQFF. The CDR3 nucleotides are TGTGCCACCAGTGATACCGGGACTAGCAACTATGAGCAGTTCTTC. The genes are TRBV24-1 and TRBJ2-1, with 9 bases fitting TRBD2. Germline V gene lookup returns CDR1 KGHDR and CDR2 SFDVKD. V shed 3 bases and J 8 bases; nucleotides not matched to a gene: 7. The CDR3 spans 15 residues.

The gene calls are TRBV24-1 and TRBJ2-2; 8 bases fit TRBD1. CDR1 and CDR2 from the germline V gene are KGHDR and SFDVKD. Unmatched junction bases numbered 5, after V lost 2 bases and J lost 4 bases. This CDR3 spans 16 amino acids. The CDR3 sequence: CATSDYQGASTGELFF. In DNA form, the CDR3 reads TGTGCCACCAGTGATTATCAGGGGGCGAGCACCGGGGAGCTGTTTTTT.

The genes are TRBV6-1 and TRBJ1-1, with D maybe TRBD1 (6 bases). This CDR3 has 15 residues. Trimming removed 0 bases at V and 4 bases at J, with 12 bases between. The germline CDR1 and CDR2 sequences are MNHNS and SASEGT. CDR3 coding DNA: TGTGCCAGCAGTGAAGCGTTCGGCAGGGGCACTGAAGCTTTCTTT. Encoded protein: CASSEAFGRGTEAFF.

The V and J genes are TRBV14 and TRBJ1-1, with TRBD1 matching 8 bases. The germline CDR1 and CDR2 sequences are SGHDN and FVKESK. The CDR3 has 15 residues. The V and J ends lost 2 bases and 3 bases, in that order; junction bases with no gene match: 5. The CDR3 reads CASSQQGAWDTEAFF. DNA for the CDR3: TGTGCCAGCAGCCAACAGGGGGCTTGGGACACTGAAGCTTTCTTT.

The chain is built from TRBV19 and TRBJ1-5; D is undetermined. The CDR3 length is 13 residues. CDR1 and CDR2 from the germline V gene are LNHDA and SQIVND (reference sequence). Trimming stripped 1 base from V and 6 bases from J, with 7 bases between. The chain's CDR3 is CASSIARAQPQHF. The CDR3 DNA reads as TGTGCCAGTAGTATAGCGAGGGCTCAGCCCCAGCATTTT.

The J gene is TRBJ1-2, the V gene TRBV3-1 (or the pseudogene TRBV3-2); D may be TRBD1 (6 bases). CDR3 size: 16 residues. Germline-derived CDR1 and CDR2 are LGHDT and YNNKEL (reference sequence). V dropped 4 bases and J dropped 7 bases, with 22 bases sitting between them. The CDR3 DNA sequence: TGTGCCAGCAGCCTCCATTCCGGGACAAGTGTTAGTGGCTACACCTTC. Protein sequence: CASSLHSGTSVSGYTF.

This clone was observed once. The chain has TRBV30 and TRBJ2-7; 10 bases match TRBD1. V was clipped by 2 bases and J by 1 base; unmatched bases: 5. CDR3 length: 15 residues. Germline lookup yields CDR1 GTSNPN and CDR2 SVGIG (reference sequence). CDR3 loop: CAWSIGTGVSYEQYF. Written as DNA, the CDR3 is TGTGCCTGGAGTATAGGGACAGGGGTTTCCTACGAGCAGTACTTC.

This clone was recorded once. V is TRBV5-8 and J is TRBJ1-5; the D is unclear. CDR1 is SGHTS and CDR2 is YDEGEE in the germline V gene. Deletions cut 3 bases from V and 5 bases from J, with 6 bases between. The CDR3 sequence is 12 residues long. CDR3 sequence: CASSSQDQPQHF. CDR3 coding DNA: TGTGCCAGCAGCTCACAAGATCAGCCCCAGCATTTT.

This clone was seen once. CDR3: CASTGQGQGSSPLHF. In DNA form, the CDR3 reads TGCGCCAGCACCGGACAGGGGCAGGGAAGTTCACCCCTCCACTTT. V and J are TRBV5-1 and TRBJ1-6, with TRBD1 identical over 9 bases. Germline V gives CDR1 SGHRS, CDR2 YFSETQ. CDR3 length: 15 amino acids. The junction had 10 bases not matched to a gene; V was cut back by 6 bases and J by 9 bases.

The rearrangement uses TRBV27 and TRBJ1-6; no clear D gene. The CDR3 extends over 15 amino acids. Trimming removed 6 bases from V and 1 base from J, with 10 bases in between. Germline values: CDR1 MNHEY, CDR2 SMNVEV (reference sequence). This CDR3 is CASSPNRSYNSPLHF. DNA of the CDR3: TGTGCCAGCAGCCCGAACAGATCCTATAATTCACCCCTCCACTTT.

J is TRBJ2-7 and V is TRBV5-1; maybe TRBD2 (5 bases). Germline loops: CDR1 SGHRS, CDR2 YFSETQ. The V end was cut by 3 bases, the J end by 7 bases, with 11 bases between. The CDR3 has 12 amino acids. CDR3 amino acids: CASSSGSLEQYF. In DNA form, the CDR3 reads TGCGCCAGCAGCTCTGGGAGCTTAGAGCAGTACTTC.

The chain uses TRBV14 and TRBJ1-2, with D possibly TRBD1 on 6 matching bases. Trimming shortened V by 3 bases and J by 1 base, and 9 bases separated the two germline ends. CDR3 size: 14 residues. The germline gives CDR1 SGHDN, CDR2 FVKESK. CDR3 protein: CASSQGALNYGYTF. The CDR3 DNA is TGTGCCAGCAGCCAGGGGGCGCTTAACTATGGCTACACCTTC.

The CDR3 loop is CATKDRDRTEAFF. DNA for the CDR3: TGTGCCACTAAGGACAGGGACAGAACTGAAGCTTTCTTT. V is TRBV10-3 and J is TRBJ1-1, with 8 bases aligning to TRBD1. Germline V gene lookup returns CDR1 ENHRY and CDR2 SYGVKD. V was pared by 10 bases and J by 5 bases, with 9 bases of the junction left unmatched. The CDR3 has 13 residues.